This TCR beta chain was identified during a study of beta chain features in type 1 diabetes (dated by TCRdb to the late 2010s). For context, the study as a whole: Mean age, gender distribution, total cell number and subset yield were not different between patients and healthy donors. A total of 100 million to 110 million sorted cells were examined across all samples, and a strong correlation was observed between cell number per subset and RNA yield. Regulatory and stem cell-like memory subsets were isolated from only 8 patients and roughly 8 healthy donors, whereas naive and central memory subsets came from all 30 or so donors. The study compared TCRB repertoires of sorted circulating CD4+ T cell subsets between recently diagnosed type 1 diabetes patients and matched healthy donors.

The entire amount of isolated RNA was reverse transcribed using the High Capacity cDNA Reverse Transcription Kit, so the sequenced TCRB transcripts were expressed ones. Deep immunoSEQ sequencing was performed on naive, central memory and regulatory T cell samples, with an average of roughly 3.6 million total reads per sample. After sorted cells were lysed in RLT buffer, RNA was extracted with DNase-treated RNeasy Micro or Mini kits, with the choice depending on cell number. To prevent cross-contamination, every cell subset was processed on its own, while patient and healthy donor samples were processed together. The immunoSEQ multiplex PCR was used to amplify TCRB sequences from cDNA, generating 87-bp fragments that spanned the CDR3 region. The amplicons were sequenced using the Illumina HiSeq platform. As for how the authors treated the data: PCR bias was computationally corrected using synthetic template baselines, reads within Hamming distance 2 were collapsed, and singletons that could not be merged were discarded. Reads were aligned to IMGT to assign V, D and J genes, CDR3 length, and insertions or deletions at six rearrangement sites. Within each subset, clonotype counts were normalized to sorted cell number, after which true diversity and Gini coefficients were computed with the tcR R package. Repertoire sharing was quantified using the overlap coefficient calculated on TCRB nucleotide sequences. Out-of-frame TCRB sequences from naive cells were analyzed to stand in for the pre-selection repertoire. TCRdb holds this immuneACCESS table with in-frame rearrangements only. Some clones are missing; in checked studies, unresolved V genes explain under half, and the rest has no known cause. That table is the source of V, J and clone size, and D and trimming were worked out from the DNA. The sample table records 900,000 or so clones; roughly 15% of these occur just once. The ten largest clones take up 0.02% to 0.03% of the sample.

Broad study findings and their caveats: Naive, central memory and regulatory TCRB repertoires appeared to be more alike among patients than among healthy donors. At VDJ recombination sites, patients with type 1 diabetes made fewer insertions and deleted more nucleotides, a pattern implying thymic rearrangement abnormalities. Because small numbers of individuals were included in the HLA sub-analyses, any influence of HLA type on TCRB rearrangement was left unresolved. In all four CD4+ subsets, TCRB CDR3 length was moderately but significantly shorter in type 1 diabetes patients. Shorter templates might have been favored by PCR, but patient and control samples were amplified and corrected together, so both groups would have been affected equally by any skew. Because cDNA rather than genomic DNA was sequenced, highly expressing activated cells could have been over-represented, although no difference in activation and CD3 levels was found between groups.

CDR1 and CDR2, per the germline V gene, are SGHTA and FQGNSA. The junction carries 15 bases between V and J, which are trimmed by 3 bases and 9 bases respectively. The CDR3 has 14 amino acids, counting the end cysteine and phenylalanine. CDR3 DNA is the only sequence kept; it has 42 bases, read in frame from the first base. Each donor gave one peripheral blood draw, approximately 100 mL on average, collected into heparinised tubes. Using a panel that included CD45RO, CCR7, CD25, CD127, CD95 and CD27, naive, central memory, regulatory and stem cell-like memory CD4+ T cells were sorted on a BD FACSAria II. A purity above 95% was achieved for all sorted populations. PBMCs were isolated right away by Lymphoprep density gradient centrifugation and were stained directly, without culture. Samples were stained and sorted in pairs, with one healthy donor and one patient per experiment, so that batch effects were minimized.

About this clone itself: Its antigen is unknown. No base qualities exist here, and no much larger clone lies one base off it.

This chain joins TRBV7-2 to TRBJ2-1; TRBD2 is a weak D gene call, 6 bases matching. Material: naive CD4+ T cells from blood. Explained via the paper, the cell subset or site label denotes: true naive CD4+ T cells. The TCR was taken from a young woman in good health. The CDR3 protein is CASSFLTSPAEQFF. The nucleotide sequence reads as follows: TGTGCCAGCAGCTTCCTTACTAGCCCCGCTGAGCAGTTCTTC.